This section outlines one TCR beta chain sequence together with its context. There are a few counts of this clonotype. The specificity of this receptor is unknown. Base qualities are not recorded, but no much larger clone differs from it by a single base. V and J are trimmed by 6 bases and 0 bases, and the gene matches miss 3 bases of the junction. The germline V gene gives CDR1 as SNHLY and CDR2 as FYNNEI. The CDR3 runs 14 residues from the cysteine to the phenylalanine. The CDR3 DNA has 42 bases and is translated from base 1. These data belong to a study of blood T cells in healthy people across ages (dated by TCRdb to 2015 to 2017). Concerning the study at large: In model experiments, roughly one uniquely barcoded TCR beta cDNA molecule per two T cells was captured by template switching. Two additional independent replicas of 1 million unique cDNA reads from the same blood draw were analyzed for two donors (one aged 18 to 30 and one aged 80 or older). The donors were split into four age groups: young (average about 15 years), middle-aged (roughly 39), aged (approximately 60) and long-lived (roughly 77). Using deep sequencing normalized with unique cDNA molecular identifiers, the study measured how TCR beta repertoire diversity changes with age. General conclusions and limits of the study: The CMV infection status of donors was not known, potentially confounding age-related changes in expanded clonotypes. Bulk unsorted PBMC profiling prevented conclusive comparison of naive and antigen-experienced compartments. As age increased, observed TCR beta diversity per million T cells dropped in a roughly linear way, and a significant reduction was already evident by age around 41. The percentage of naive T cells measured by flow cytometry correlated strongly with observed TCR beta diversity. The long-lived group showed more naive CD4+ T cells, fewer expanded clones and increased TCR diversity than the aged group, suggesting age selection. Estimates of total diversity based on one million sequenced T cells were considered lower bounds and underestimates.

The donors were roughly 40 Caucasian individuals from Russia, aged roughly 6 to 100 years, who were systemically healthy. Each donor gave approximately 9.4 milliliters of peripheral blood, drawn into EDTA-treated Vacutainer tubes. Ficoll-Paque density-gradient centrifugation was used to isolate PBMCs, with at least 7 million per sample. Trizol reagent was used to extract total RNA from PBMCs, with at least 6 micrograms per sample. For every donor, an aliquot of PBMCs went through flow cytometry to measure the percentages of naive CD45RAhigh/CD27high T cells. Preparation of the library involved 5' RACE. Sequencing used an Illumina HiSeq 2500. A second about 7 to 12 cycle PCR used a sample-barcoded 5' primer and a J-beta primer mix. A template-switch 5' adaptor carrying 12 random nucleotides introduced a unique molecular identifier onto each TCR beta cDNA molecule. Each sample yielded at least 2.5 million CDR3-containing paired-end reads. First-strand cDNA was synthesized from all RNA with the Mint cDNA synthesis kit, primed by a TRBC-specific oligonucleotide. Following uracil-DNA glycosylase treatment, all cDNA underwent a first 18-cycle PCR with the universal primers M1SS and BC2_uni_R. In the authors' own workflow: For normalization, 1 million high-quality reads, each with a distinct molecular identifier, were randomly selected from each sample. Reads with shared molecular identifiers were discarded instead of being binned into consensus sequences. MiTCR, set to a Q25 quality threshold and the strictest error-elimination algorithm, was used for CDR3 identification, clonotype clustering and error correction. A nonparametric unseen species model with Euler transformation was used to estimate a lower bound on total TCR beta diversity. TCRdb itself trimmed the public reads at Q25 with fastp, ran MiXCR and retained productive beta chains. Rows matching on CDR3 protein sequence are summarized as one entry with the most common DNA and genes. V and J calls and clone size were set by TCRdb, not the authors. The sample records about 540,000 distinct CDR3 sequences, under 30% of which are singletons. Of the sample, approximately 8.7% is held by the ten largest clones.

These data were likewise used in another study, on T cells of mothers and their children. As described in the second report: The donors were nine systemically healthy Caucasian individuals, made up of three mothers and their six children. cDNA synthesis consumed the entire amount of extracted RNA, loaded at approximately 1.6 ug RNA in each 15 ul reaction. In the second PCR, the M1S primer added sample barcodes and 2-4 random nucleotides. Each mother yielded over 8.5 million TCR beta CDR3 reads and each child a few million reads. TCR recombination output is similarly shaped by thymic selection in related and unrelated pairs, with a minor effect exerted by inherited differences. Related mother-child pairs always showed normalized repertoire overlap that was slightly higher than in unrelated mother-child pairs, though the difference was never significant. No persistent microchimeric T cell clones were detected, at a sensitivity of roughly 100 clones per million clonotypes. In the study, deep NGS was used to compare the TCR beta repertoires of mothers and children, and features distinguishing related mother-child pairs from unrelated individuals were sought. On average, the children were around 11 +/- 4 years old, while the mothers were roughly 36 +/- 4 years old. After adapter ligation with NEBNext reagents, the libraries were sequenced on Illumina HiSeq 2000 with 100+100 nt paired-end reads. Mother and child libraries were prepared a month apart and sequenced in separate runs to prevent cross-contamination. Between about 500,000 and 2,300,000 distinct TCR beta clonotypes were identified per donor. Naive TCR beta clonotypes were estimated from low-frequency clonotypes matched to each donor's FACS-determined naive share, without sorting.

The receptor was isolated from a boy younger than 18 in good health. Sequenced: blood. The chain is made from TRBV2 and TRBJ1-2, and 8 bases in between align with TRBD1. The nucleotides are TGTGCCAGCAGGCAGGGGGCGGCTAACTATGGCTACACCTTC. Its amino acids are CASRQGAANYGYTF.